This T cell receptor (beta chain) was documented in a study of vaccination effects on CD4 cells after COVID-19. Study conclusions and caveats: Marked clonal contraction was seen in infection- and vaccine-induced clones late after vaccination. The study got few convalescent patients and did not collect any early post-infection timepoints.

Germline values: CDR1 SGHTS, CDR2 YDEGEE. Trimming removed 2 bases from V and 2 bases from J, with 16 bases in between. This CDR3 spans 16 amino acids. For this clone: What it binds is not known.

CD4+ T cells specific for antigen were expanded with viral peptide pools by the ViraFEST assay before sequencing. An approximately 10-day culture period preceded the isolation of CD4+ T cells. No vaccinee had earlier SARS-CoV-2 infection, and nucleocapsid antibodies were negative. PBMC were cultured at around 1.9 million per well with around 10 IU/ml IL-2 and 9 to 10 ug/ml peptides. The authors exchanged half the medium for IL-2 medium on days 3 and 7. Sequenced by immunoSEQ multiplex PCR; TCRdb stores in-frame clones only, minus some. The sample includes about 20,000 clones, roughly 70% of them seen just once.

Sample: CD4+ T cells from PBMCs cultured with HCoV-NL63 spike peptides, taken before COVID-19 vaccination. The TCR sequence derives from a human donor who received a COVID-19 vaccine. This chain connects TRBV5-8 to TRBJ1-1; the D gene is possibly TRBD1 (5 bases). In DNA form, the CDR3 reads TGTGCCAGCAGCTTCCGGGTGGGGCAGGGCAACACTGAAGCTTTCTTT. Its translation: CASSFRVGQGNTEAFF.